Each of the 21 T cell receptor beta chains below was sequenced from the same sample in a study of T cells in Graves' hyperthyroidism and ophthalmopathy. From RNA transcripts, TCR beta CDR3 regions were amplified. First-round RT-PCR with HTBI primers amplified the TCR CDR3 region. TCRdb re-analysed the multiplex PCR reads in MiXCR, keeping a single row per CDR3 protein. The table shows about 350,000 distinct CDR3 sequences, with 19% occurring only once. Sequencing was carried out using blood. These receptors were obtained from a woman aged 18-30 years with Graves' hyperthyroidism.

At least ten counts were recorded for this clonotype. The genes are TRBV6-1 and TRBJ1-1; D is possibly TRBD1 (5 bases). CDR3 size: 14 residues. Germline loops: CDR1 MNHNS, CDR2 SASEGT. Trimming removed 10 bases from V and 4 bases from J, with 19 bases in between. The CDR3 here is CANTMGQTATEAFF. For the CDR3, the DNA is TGTGCCAACACGATGGGGCAGACGGCCACTGAAGCTTTCTTT.

The table lists this clonotype with many counts. The rearrangement links TRBV6-5 to TRBJ2-7; no reliable D call. The CDR3 contains 15 residues. Germline CDR1 and CDR2: MNHEY and SVGAGI. The V and J ends lost 0 bases and 2 bases respectively, with 11 bases between them. The CDR3 loop is CASSYSPRDPYEQYF. DNA of the CDR3: TGTGCCAGCAGTTACTCGCCCAGAGACCCCTACGAGCAGTACTTC.

The V gene is TRBV6-2 or TRBV6-3, the J gene TRBJ2-7; D tentatively reads TRBD1 or TRBD2 (7 bases each). V lost 1 base, J lost 3 bases, and 19 bases lay in between. This CDR3 spans 17 amino acids. Germline-derived CDR1 and CDR2 are MNHEY and SVGEGT. Here the CDR3 DNA reads TGTGCCAGCAGTTACTACCTGGGAGGGACAGACAACTACGAGCAGTACTTC. Translated: CASSYYLGGTDNYEQYF.

The V and J genes are TRBV19 and TRBJ1-1; 9 bases align to TRBD1. This CDR3 has 15 amino acids. Trimming removed 2 bases from V and 3 bases from J; junction bases left unmatched: 4. In germline, CDR1 is LNHDA, CDR2 SQIVND (reference sequence). The CDR3 region is CASSIRTGADTEAFF. In nucleotides, the CDR3 is TGTGCCAGTAGTATAAGGACAGGGGCCGACACTGAAGCTTTCTTT.

There are many counts of this clonotype. This sequence joins TRBV2 and TRBJ2-7, with 8 bases that match TRBD2. The length of the CDR3 is 14 residues. Germline V lookup: CDR1 SNHLY, CDR2 FYNNEI. Trimming at V came to 6 bases and at J to 7 bases, leaving 11 bases not matched to a gene. The CDR3 protein is CASRSRTSWREQYF. In DNA form, the CDR3 reads TGTGCCAGCAGGAGTCGGACTAGCTGGCGAGAGCAGTACTTC.

This clonotype was counted between two and nine times. This chain joins TRBV3-1 and TRBJ1-6; D call uncertain. The CDR3 runs 12 residues. Trimming cost V 1 base and J 7 bases, with 2 bases left between them. Germline CDR1 reads LGHDT; CDR2 reads YNNKEL (reference sequence). CDR3 nucleotide sequence: TGTGCCAGCAGCCAAGCAAATTCACCCCTCCACTTT. It codes for CASSQANSPLHF.

This clonotype has at least ten counts. The chain links TRBV28 to TRBJ1-3; the match to TRBD1 covers 7 bases. This CDR3 has 16 amino acids. Trimming took 3 bases from V and 0 from J; bases not matched to a gene: 5. Looked up from germline, CDR1 is MDHEN and CDR2 is SYDVKM. The CDR3 sequence: CASSLTGPPSGNTIYF. The CDR3 bases are TGTGCCAGCAGTTTGACAGGGCCTCCCTCTGGAAACACCATATATTTT.

Remarks on this clonotype: A much larger clone is a single base away; this may be a read error. Since no conserved phenylalanine or tryptophan closes the CDR3, a read error is the likely cause. This chain uses TRBV7-2 with TRBJ1-2; 7 positions agree with TRBD1. Germline values: CDR1 SGHTA, CDR2 FQGNSA. J was trimmed by 6 bases and V by 5 bases; bases with no gene match: 3. There are 12 residues in the CDR3. CDR3 in DNA: TGTGCCAGCAGCCGTACAGGGGATGGCTACACCGTC. It yields the protein CASSRTGDGYTV.

This clonotype was observed many times. The chain is built from TRBV6-5 and TRBJ2-5, with TRBD1 as a possible D gene (5 bases). The CDR3 is 15 amino acids. Germline V gene data show CDR1 as MNHEY and CDR2 as SVGAGI. V gave up 2 bases and J gave up 2 bases, with 12 bases separating them. The CDR3 protein is CASSYRGRGQETQYF. In nucleotides, the CDR3 is TGTGCCAGCAGTTACAGGGGTCGTGGGCAAGAGACCCAGTACTTC.

This clonotype was counted at least ten times. The chain is built from TRBV12-3 or TRBV12-4 and TRBJ1-2, with D unresolved. Trimming took off 2 bases at V and 7 bases at J, with 11 bases between the two ends. The CDR3 consists of 13 residues. The CDR3 nucleotides are TGTGCCAGCAGTTTATGGCAGCCCGGTGGCTACACCTTC. Residues: CASSLWQPGGYTF.

A word on this clonotype: A read error may account for a junction end that differs from germline. The gene calls are TRBV20-1 and TRBJ2-7, with TRBD1 as a possible D gene (6 bases). Germline V gives CDR1 DFQATT, CDR2 SNEGSKA (reference sequence). This CDR3 has 13 amino acids. The CDR3 spells CSASSVQGYDQYF. DNA of the CDR3: TGCAGTGCTAGCTCGGTACAGGGTTACGATCAGTACTTC.

In this sample, this clonotype turned up many times. The chain has TRBV6-1 and TRBJ1-2; D unresolved. The V end lost 3 bases, the J end lost 7 bases, and 12 bases lay between the germline ends. CDR1 MNHNS and CDR2 SASEGT come from the germline V gene. This CDR3 contains 13 residues. The CDR3 DNA sequence: TGTGCCAGCAGTGACCCGGGCATCGGTGGCTACACCTTC. Protein sequence: CASSDPGIGGYTF.

The V call is TRBV11-3, the J call TRBJ1-3; no clear D. Per germline, CDR1 SGHNT and CDR2 YENEEA. This CDR3 has 14 amino acids. Deletions cut 0 bases from V and 2 bases from J, with 5 bases between. In nucleotides, the CDR3 is TGTGCCAGCAGCTTAGACAGACCTGGAAACACCATATATTTT. This sequence encodes CASSLDRPGNTIYF.

The table lists this clonotype with many counts. CDR3 loop: CASSLGTIMNTEAFF. CDR3 in DNA: TGTGCCAGCAGCTTGGGGACGATAATGAACACTGAAGCTTTCTTT. The rearrangement uses TRBV5-8 and TRBJ1-1; D ambiguous. V was shortened by 0 bases and J by 0 bases, with 9 bases between the two germline ends. From germline, CDR1 is SGHTS and CDR2 YDEGEE. This CDR3 comprises 15 residues.

The chain is built from TRBV28 and TRBJ1-1, with D possibly matching TRBD1 (5 bases). Per the germline V gene, CDR1 is MDHEN and CDR2 is SYDVKM. The CDR3 totals 16 residues. Trimming left V 3 bases short and J 5 bases short, with 19 bases between. The DNA for the CDR3 is TGTGCCAGCAGTTTCCCTCTCCGTGGGGCTCGGACTGAAGCTTTCTTT. Amino acid sequence: CASSFPLRGARTEAFF.

In this sample, this clonotype turned up many times. This chain connects TRBV30 to TRBJ1-5; no reliable D call. The CDR3 extends over 14 amino acids. Germline CDR1 reads GTSNPN; CDR2 reads SVGIG (reference sequence). Trimming pared 2 bases from V and 6 bases from J, leaving 14 bases between. The CDR3 is CAWSTTRLGQPQHF. DNA of the CDR3: TGTGCCTGGAGTACGACTCGGTTGGGTCAGCCCCAGCATTTT.

This clonotype has at least ten counts. The chain uses TRBV20-1 and TRBJ1-1, with no clear D. CDR1 is DFQATT, CDR2 SNEGSKA, per germline (reference sequence). V was pared by 2 bases and J by 6 bases, with 10 bases between. The CDR3 length is 12 residues. The CDR3 DNA follows: TGCAGTGCTAGACTAACAGTGGCTGAAGCTTTCTTT. The encoded protein is CSARLTVAEAFF.

The sample holds many counts of this clonotype. V and J are TRBV15 and TRBJ2-5; the D gene is possibly TRBD2 (5 bases). V was pared by 1 base and J by 4 bases, with 7 bases between. Per the germline V gene, CDR1 is LNHNV and CDR2 is YYDKDF (reference sequence). The CDR3 runs to 13 residues. The CDR3: CATSRGRAETQYF. As DNA, the CDR3 is TGTGCCACCAGCAGAGGGCGGGCAGAGACCCAGTACTTC.

This clonotype was detected many times. One end of the junction does not line up with germline, which may come from a read error. The chain employs TRBV20-1 and TRBJ2-5; tentatively, D is TRBD2 (6 bases). Germline V CDR1 and CDR2: DFQATT, SNEGSKA (reference sequence). The CDR3 runs 14 residues. CDR3 nucleotides: TGTACTCATGGAGGGGTATGGGGACAAGAGACCCAGTACTTC. It encodes CTHGGVWGQETQYF.

This clonotype was picked up a small number of times. V usage is TRBV27 and J usage is TRBJ2-5; TRBD1 aligns across 7 bases. With V trimmed by 4 bases and J by 4 bases, 12 bases remained unmatched. Germline V gives CDR1 MNHEY, CDR2 SMNVEV (reference sequence). The CDR3 sequence is 16 residues long. CDR3 residues: CASSYFQTGLLETQYF. The DNA for the CDR3 is TGTGCCAGCAGTTACTTCCAGACAGGGCTTTTAGAGACCCAGTACTTC.

This clonotype appeared many times. The V gene is TRBV19, the J gene TRBJ1-1, with D maybe TRBD1 (5 bases). The CDR3 extends over 16 amino acids. Trimming removed 8 bases at V and 0 bases at J, with 19 bases between. The germline CDR1 and CDR2 sequences are LNHDA and SQIVND (reference sequence). The CDR3 loop reads CASRLGGGRMNTEAFF. DNA for the CDR3: TGTGCCAGTCGTCTGGGCGGGGGGAGAATGAACACTGAAGCTTTCTTT.